Below, 19 T cell receptor beta chains from the same sample are listed, as sequenced in a study of PD-1 blockade in classical Hodgkin lymphoma. All trial patients relapsed after autologous stem cell transplantation. After thawing, PBMCs were subjected to magnetic negative selection to isolate CD8+ T cells. Generated by immunoSEQ multiplex PCR, the TCRdb table keeps only in-frame clones and is missing some. The sample lists about 27,000 clones; almost 90% were seen once. Sequences were derived from CD8+ T cells from blood, sampled at baseline. These receptors were collected from a human donor with classical Hodgkin lymphoma.

This clone was detected once. This rearrangement joins TRBV27 to TRBJ2-2; weak D call: TRBD2 (5 bases). This CDR3 region has 13 residues. The germline V gene encodes CDR1 MNHEY and CDR2 SMNVEV (reference sequence). V dropped 8 bases and J dropped 2 bases, with 9 bases sitting between them. CDR3 region: CASLGSNTGELFF. CDR3 coding DNA: TGTGCCAGCCTTGGGAGTAACACCGGGGAGCTGTTTTTT.

Written as DNA, the CDR3 is TGTGCCAGCAGCGTAGCCCGGGGAGTGGAGACCCAGTACTTC. Translation gives CASSVARGVETQYF. The chain couples TRBV9 to TRBJ2-5; tentatively, D is TRBD2 (5 bases). The CDR3 loop spans 14 amino acids. Deletions cut 0 bases from V and 5 bases from J, with 11 bases between. CDR1 SGDLS and CDR2 YYNGEE come from the germline V gene.

This clone was counted only a few times. V gene TRBV7-9 combines with J gene TRBJ1-1, with a tentative D call TRBD1 (5 bases). In germline, CDR1 is SEHNR, CDR2 FQNEAQ (reference sequence). V lost 1 base to trimming and J lost 3 bases, with 15 bases between them. CDR3 size: 16 residues. The CDR3 sequence: CASSLVGVVSYTEAFF. DNA for the CDR3: TGTGCCAGCAGCTTAGTGGGGGTTGTCTCCTACACTGAAGCTTTCTTT.

The chain uses TRBV27 and TRBJ2-4; no clear D. The CDR3 is made up of 13 amino acids. V gave up 7 bases and J gave up 8 bases, with 15 bases separating them. In germline, CDR1 is MNHEY, CDR2 SMNVEV (reference sequence). The CDR3 DNA reads TGTGCCAGCAAGGACCGACATATTGACATTCAGTACTTC. Its protein product is CASKDRHIDIQYF.

The V gene is TRBV13, the J gene TRBJ2-5; the D call may be TRBD1 or TRBD2 (6 bases each). CDR1 is PRHDT and CDR2 is FYEKMQ in the germline V gene (reference sequence). The CDR3 runs 16 residues. Trimming cost V 1 base and J 4 bases, with 16 bases left between them. The CDR3: CASSLVAGHVGETQYF. CDR3 sequence (DNA): TGTGCCAGCAGCTTAGTGGCGGGACATGTGGGAGAGACCCAGTACTTC.

The J gene is TRBJ2-3, the V gene TRBV9, with TRBD2 matching over 7 bases. The CDR3 is made up of 16 amino acids. The germline V gene has CDR1 SGDLS and CDR2 YYNGEE. V shed 4 bases, J shed 1 base, and the junction held 9 bases outside the gene matches. The CDR3 sequence: CASSPFSLAGTDTQYF. The CDR3 nucleotides are TGTGCCAGCAGCCCCTTTTCGCTAGCGGGCACAGATACGCAGTATTTT.

V gene TRBV28 combines with J gene TRBJ1-2, with unresolved D. The length of the CDR3 is 13 residues. The ends were cut back, 2 bases at V and 2 bases at J, with 6 bases in the middle. Germline V gene data show CDR1 as MDHEN and CDR2 as SYDVKM. The CDR3 DNA reads as TGTGCCAGCAGTTTAGGTGAGAACTATGGCTACACCTTC. Its protein product is CASSLGENYGYTF.

The genes are TRBV7-9 and TRBJ1-2, with unresolved D. Trimming took off 5 bases at V and 4 bases at J, with 17 bases between the two ends. The CDR3 runs 15 residues. The germline V gene encodes CDR1 SEHNR and CDR2 FQNEAQ (reference sequence). The CDR3 loop reads CASSKGPTPIYGYTF. CDR3 bases: TGTGCCAGCAGCAAAGGACCCACACCTATCTATGGCTACACCTTC.

V gene TRBV27 combines with J gene TRBJ2-7, with unresolved D. This CDR3 has 10 amino acids. In germline, CDR1 is MNHEY, CDR2 SMNVEV (reference sequence). V was cut by 8 bases and J by 4 bases, with 6 bases left in between. The CDR3 region has the DNA TGTGCCAGCGGAAAGTACGAGCAGTACTTC. This gives the protein CASGKYEQYF.

The V gene is TRBV2, the J gene TRBJ2-7, with 8 bases identical to TRBD2. V dropped 2 bases and J dropped 0; count of bases not matched to a gene: 3. This CDR3 comprises 15 residues. Germline values: CDR1 SNHLY, CDR2 FYNNEI. CDR3: CASSESSGLSYEQYF. CDR3 DNA sequence: TGTGCCAGCAGTGAATCTAGCGGGCTCTCCTACGAGCAGTACTTC.

The rearrangement uses TRBV5-1 and TRBJ1-1, with 7 bases fitting TRBD1. Germline values: CDR1 SGHRS, CDR2 YFSETQ. V was clipped by 2 bases and J by 3 bases; unmatched bases: 4. The CDR3 contains 14 residues. DNA of the CDR3: TGCGCCAGCAGCTTAGACAGGGTTGACACTGAAGCTTTCTTT. Translation gives CASSLDRVDTEAFF.

V is TRBV27 and J is TRBJ2-1; a weak D match, TRBD2 (6 bases). Looked up from germline, CDR1 is MNHEY and CDR2 is SMNVEV (reference sequence). CDR3 length equals 16 residues. The V gene lost 5 bases and the J gene lost 3 bases, with 17 bases spanning the gap. CDR3 sequence (DNA): TGTGCCAGCAGTCTGCCAGGACTACGGAACTACAATGAGCAGTTCTTC. Protein sequence: CASSLPGLRNYNEQFF.

In DNA form, the CDR3 reads TGTGCCAGCAGCCCTAGCGGGCCCCACGGGGAGCTGTTTTTT. It codes for CASSPSGPHGELFF. The chain uses TRBV7-2 and TRBJ2-2; TRBD2 agrees at 8 bases. V gave up 5 bases and J gave up 7 bases; unmatched junction bases: 6. Per germline, CDR1 SGHTA and CDR2 FQGNSA. CDR3 length: 14 amino acids.

The V gene is TRBV13, the J gene TRBJ1-1; 8 bases agree with TRBD1. The germline gives CDR1 PRHDT, CDR2 FYEKMQ (reference sequence). The V segment lost 5 bases and the J segment 2 bases; nucleotides outside the gene matches: 10. The CDR3 length is 16 residues. CDR3 nucleotide sequence: TGTGCCAGCAGCGCCCCACGGACAGGGACCAACACTGAAGCTTTCTTT. It codes for CASSAPRTGTNTEAFF.

This clone was seen only once. This chain joins TRBV5-4 and TRBJ2-3; D not certain. There are 14 residues in the CDR3. V lost 0 bases and J 2 bases, leaving 7 bases between the germline ends. Germline-derived CDR1 and CDR2 are SGHNT and YYREEE (reference sequence). The CDR3 region has the DNA TGTGCCAGCAGCTTGGGGGCAGCCACAGATACGCAGTATTTT. Residues: CASSLGAATDTQYF.

The chain uses TRBV29-1 and TRBJ1-2; tentatively, D is TRBD1 (5 bases). This CDR3 has 14 amino acids. Per germline, CDR1 SQVTM and CDR2 ANQGSEA. V lost 1 base and J lost 2, with 11 bases in between. For the CDR3, the DNA is TGCAGCGTTGAAGGGGGGAAAGTGAACTATGGCTACACCTTC. Its protein is CSVEGGKVNYGYTF.

The CDR3, as DNA: TGTGCCAGCAGTGGGGCGGGGGAGACCACTTACGAGCAGTACTTC. It is translated as CASSGAGETTYEQYF. The V gene is TRBV6-1, the J gene TRBJ2-7; TRBD2 matches at 7 bases. Germline CDR1 is MNHNS and CDR2 is SASEGT. The CDR3 contains 15 residues. Trimming took 4 bases from V and 4 from J; bases not matched to a gene: 10.

This clone is deemed medium-sized. The rearrangement uses TRBV10-3 and TRBJ1-1; no definite D call. The CDR3 runs 13 residues. V gave up 2 bases and J gave up 4 bases, with 8 bases separating them. Germline-derived CDR1 and CDR2 are ENHRY and SYGVKD. DNA for the CDR3: TGTGCCATCAGTGAGGGGCAGGTCACTGAAGCTTTCTTT. This gives the protein CAISEGQVTEAFF.

The gene calls are TRBV9 and TRBJ2-6; TRBD1 is a possible D gene (5 bases). V lost 0 bases and J lost 2, with 6 bases in between. CDR3 length equals 15 residues. Germline-derived CDR1 and CDR2 are SGDLS and YYNGEE. The CDR3 is CASSVVDTGANVLTF. CDR3 coding DNA: TGTGCCAGCAGCGTAGTGGACACTGGGGCCAACGTCCTGACTTTC.